This TCR beta chain was captured by sequencing in a study of T cells after posttransplantation cyclophosphamide. Comment on this clone: The target antigen is unknown. Other DNA sequences in the same sample also yield this CDR3.

Cyclophosphamide on days +3 and +4 followed busulfan-fludarabine conditioning and a marrow graft. CDR1 is MGHRA, CDR2 YSYEKL, per germline. CDR3 length: 16 residues. Trimming cost V 0 bases and J 8 bases, with 16 bases left between them. Libraries were prepared by immunoSEQ multiplex PCR; TCRdb keeps only in-frame clonotypes and omits some of them. The table lists around 40,000 clones, 90% of them singletons, with roughly 2.5% in the top ten. Notes on the study in general: Later post-transplant blood repertoires were often dominated by donor CD8+ memory clones. Tissue-infiltrating T cells from skin or gut overlapped little with blood T cells.

The receptor was derived from a male patient aged 60-69 years who received an allogeneic stem cell transplant from a related donor and was CMV-positive. Some of these T cells may belong to the graft donor. The source material was PBMCs, sampled roughly 59 days after allogeneic stem cell transplant with posttransplant cyclophosphamide. The chain uses TRBV4-1 and TRBJ2-2; tentatively, D is TRBD1 (6 bases). The CDR3 spells CASSQEGARRRGELFF. The DNA of the CDR3 is TGCGCCAGCAGCCAAGAGGGGGCCCGGCGGAGAGGGGAGCTGTTTTTT.